The 11 T cell receptor beta chains below all came from one sample that was sequenced in a study of blood T cell repertoires in COVID-19. The data were produced by immunoSEQ multiplex PCR, yet TCRdb's version contains in-frame clones alone and is incomplete. Of 210,000 or so clones in the sample, roughly 73% were seen once. Sequenced material: peripheral blood. Receptor source: a woman aged 80 or older with active or convalescent COVID-19.

The DNA of the CDR3 is TGTGCCAGTACCCTGACCCCACAGGGGTTGGCTGAAGCTTTCTTT. Protein product: CASTLTPQGLAEAFF. The chain combines TRBV19 with TRBJ1-1; 7 bases fit TRBD1. The CDR3 is 15 amino acids. With 7 bases clipped from V and 6 bases from J, the junction kept 14 bases outside the gene matches. Per germline, CDR1 LNHDA and CDR2 SQIVND (reference sequence).

This clone was observed a few times. V usage is TRBV5-4 and J usage is TRBJ2-6; D is ambiguous. Trimming stripped 3 bases from V and 0 bases from J, with 4 bases between. The CDR3 covers 14 residues. Germline V CDR1 and CDR2: SGHNT, YYREEE (reference sequence). The CDR3 DNA follows: TGTGCCAGCAGCTCGAGCTCTGGGGCCAACGTCCTGACTTTC. Translating gives CASSSSSGANVLTF.

The genes are TRBV18 and TRBJ2-7, with TRBD1 as a possible D gene (6 bases). Trimming cost V 6 bases and J 6 bases, with 15 bases left between them. CDR1 is KGHSH and CDR2 is LQKENI in the germline V gene. CDR3 length equals 13 residues. This chain's CDR3 is CASSPTDSGEQYF. The CDR3 DNA sequence: TGTGCCAGCTCCCCTACGGACAGTGGCGAGCAGTACTTC.

The V gene is TRBV5-6, the J gene TRBJ2-7; D unclear. Germline lookup yields CDR1 SGHDT and CDR2 YYEEEE. Trimming took off 4 bases at V and 0 bases at J, with 5 bases between the two ends. The CDR3 is made up of 12 amino acids. The CDR3 DNA sequence: TGTGCCAGCAGCGAAGCCTCCTACGAGCAGTACTTC. It translates to CASSEASYEQYF. Full variable domain (missing parts from reference TRBV5-6 and TRBJ2-7): DAGVTQSPTHLIKTRGQQVTLRCSPKSGHDTVSWYQQALGQGPQFIFQYYEEEERQRGNFPDRFSGHQFPNYSSELNVNALLLGDSALYLCASSEASYEQYFGPGTRLTVT.

This chain connects TRBV5-5 to TRBJ2-1; D gene ambiguous. The CDR3 totals 14 residues. Germline CDR1 is SGHKS and CDR2 is YYEKEE (reference sequence). Trimming removed 0 bases at V and 0 bases at J, with 4 bases between. The CDR3 region has the DNA TGTGCCAGCAGCTTGGATAGCTCCTACAATGAGCAGTTCTTC. Translated: CASSLDSSYNEQFF.

This clone was seen a handful of times. The J gene is TRBJ2-1, the V gene TRBV9; tentative D call: TRBD2 (5 bases). The germline gives CDR1 SGDLS, CDR2 YYNGEE. Trimming pared 0 bases from V and 0 bases from J, leaving 7 bases between. CDR3 size: 15 residues. The CDR3 DNA sequence: TGTGCCAGCAGCGTAGTCAGCGGCTCCTACAATGAGCAGTTCTTC. It specifies CASSVVSGSYNEQFF. Using reference TRBV9 and TRBJ2-1 for the parts outside the CDR3, the full variable domain is DSGVTQTPKHLITATGQRVTLRCSPRSGDLSVYWYQQSLDQGLQFLIQYYNGEERAKGNILERFSAQQFPDLHSELNLSSLELGDSALYFCASSVVSGSYNEQFFGPGTRLTVL.

The chain employs TRBV5-6 and TRBJ2-1, with 13 positions matching TRBD2. J lost 4 bases, V lost 3 bases, and 1 base had no gene match. The CDR3 runs to 15 residues. CDR1 is SGHDT and CDR2 is YYEEEE in the germline V gene. CDR3: CASSWTSGGYNEQFF. The CDR3 region has the DNA TGTGCCAGCAGCTGGACTAGCGGGGGATACAATGAGCAGTTCTTC.

V gene TRBV6-5 combines with J gene TRBJ2-7; weak D call: TRBD1 (6 bases). This CDR3 comprises 12 residues. Looked up from germline, CDR1 is MNHEY and CDR2 is SVGAGI. V lost 5 bases and J lost 5, with 10 bases in between. The CDR3 DNA is TGTGCCAGCAGTAGGGGACATGACGAGCAGTACTTC. This encodes CASSRGHDEQYF.

CDR3 coding DNA: TGTGCCAGTAGTACCTGGACAGTTAGCTCCTACGAGCAGTACTTC. Its protein product is CASSTWTVSSYEQYF. The J gene is TRBJ2-7, the V gene TRBV19, with a tentative D call TRBD1 (6 bases). V lost 4 bases and J lost 0, with 13 bases in between. Germline CDR1 is LNHDA and CDR2 is SQIVND (reference sequence). This CDR3 is built from 15 residues.

This clone came up once. The chain joins TRBV19 to TRBJ1-5; TRBD1 is a possible D gene (6 bases). Germline CDR1 LNHDA, CDR2 SQIVND (reference sequence). Trimming took off 6 bases at V and 0 bases at J, with 12 bases between the two ends. The length of the CDR3 is 15 residues. CDR3 sequence reads: CASRRGIDSNQPQHF. For the CDR3, the DNA is TGTGCCAGTAGGAGGGGGATCGATAGCAATCAGCCCCAGCATTTT.

J is TRBJ1-3 and V is TRBV5-1; 10 nucleotides match TRBD1. The germline V gene has CDR1 SGHRS and CDR2 YFSETQ. This CDR3 is built from 13 residues. Germline trimming cut 4 bases from V and 8 bases from J; bases unmatched to any gene: 3. The CDR3: CASSPGQGDTIYF. The CDR3, as DNA: TGCGCCAGCAGCCCCGGACAGGGGGACACCATATATTTT.